This T cell receptor beta chain was recorded in a study of beta chain features in type 1 diabetes. In the study overall: Examination spanned around 110 million sorted cells from all samples.

Based on CD45RO/CCR7/CD25/CD127/CD95/CD27, CD4+ regulatory, stem cell-like memory, naive and central memory cells were sorted. The table lists this clone with a few counts. Expressed TCRB transcripts were sequenced, since all the RNA that had been isolated was reverse transcribed. The read count averaged about 3.3 million across naive, central memory and regulatory T cell samples. Repertoires were generated with immunoSEQ multiplex PCR, while TCRdb's copy carries only in-frame clones and drops some. Of around 240,000 clones listed, 9.6% are singletons. The TCR sequence derives from a woman aged 18-35 years in good health. The sequenced material came from naive CD4+ T cells from blood.

The DNA of the CDR3 is TGTGCCAGTAGTGCAGGGACAGGGGGCGGTCAGCCCCAGCATTTT. Protein: CASSAGTGGGQPQHF. This chain links TRBV19 with TRBJ1-5; 12 bases are a match to TRBD1. Germline assignment: CDR1 LNHDA and CDR2 SQIVND (reference sequence). V lost 5 bases, J lost 6 bases, and 5 bases stayed unmatched. CDR3 length: 15 residues.